This entry lists 20 T cell receptor beta chains sequenced from one sample in a study of cytomegalovirus exposure and HLA in healthy donors. The study ran its PCR with 60 Vbeta and 13 Jbeta primers. Profiling relied on immunoSEQ multiplex PCR, and the TCRdb table lists in-frame clones only, not all of them. The sample consists of some 220,000 clones, around 80% of them appearing once. Sequencing was carried out using PBMCs. The receptor set was obtained from a woman between 35 and 50 years old in good health and CMV-seronegative.

V is TRBV7-3 and J is TRBJ2-6, with D maybe TRBD1 (6 bases). CDR3 length: 17 residues. CDR1 is SGHTA and CDR2 is FQGTGA in the germline V gene. Deletions cut 4 bases from V and 0 bases from J, with 13 bases between. The CDR3 region is CASSSRQVNSGANVLTF. The DNA of the CDR3 is TGTGCCAGCAGCTCCCGACAGGTCAACTCTGGGGCCAACGTCCTGACTTTC.

This clone was found a few times. The gene calls are TRBV28 and TRBJ2-7, with 8 positions matching TRBD2. The germline CDR1 and CDR2 sequences are MDHEN and SYDVKM. Trimming removed 6 bases from V and 7 bases from J; junction bases left unmatched: 5. The CDR3 spans 12 residues. CDR3 coding DNA: TGTGCCAGCAGCCGACTAGCGCGGGAGCAGTACTTC. Protein sequence: CASSRLAREQYF.

The CDR3 region is CASSPPNTEAFF. The CDR3 DNA sequence: TGTGCCAGCTCCCCTCCGAACACTGAAGCTTTCTTT. V is TRBV18 and J is TRBJ1-1; D is undetermined. Trimming stripped 6 bases from V and 1 base from J, with 6 bases between. Germline loops: CDR1 KGHSH, CDR2 LQKENI. The CDR3 consists of 12 residues.

This clone was seen a few times. The chain employs TRBV30 and TRBJ1-1, with unresolved D. Germline V gene lookup returns CDR1 GTSNPN and CDR2 SVGIG (reference sequence). The CDR3 is 13 amino acids. With 1 base removed from V and 2 bases from J, the gap between germline ends came to 8 bases. The chain's CDR3 is CAWSGALNTEAFF. In nucleotides, the CDR3 is TGTGCCTGGAGTGGGGCTTTAAACACTGAAGCTTTCTTT. Filled out from reference TRBV30 and TRBJ1-1, the complete variable domain reads SQTIHQWPATLVQPVGSPLSLECTVEGTSNPNLYWYRQAAGRGLQLLFYSVGIGQISSEVPQNLSASRPQDRQFILSSKKLLLSDSGFYLCAWSGALNTEAFFGQGTRLTVV.

The chain carries TRBV2 and TRBJ1-2; 9 bases agree with TRBD1. CDR1 is SNHLY and CDR2 is FYNNEI in the germline V gene. This CDR3 is built from 14 residues. The V gene end was trimmed by 5 bases and the J gene end by 6 bases; junction bases not matched to a gene: 7. CDR3 in amino acids: CASSLTGGVDGYTF. The CDR3 region has the DNA TGTGCCAGCAGTTTAACAGGGGGCGTAGATGGCTACACCTTC.

The chain uses TRBV20-1 and TRBJ1-2; no firm D call. This CDR3 spans 11 amino acids. The V end was cut by 0 bases, the J end by 8 bases, with 7 bases between. CDR1 is DFQATT and CDR2 is SNEGSKA in the germline V gene (reference sequence). CDR3 sequence (DNA): TGCAGTGCTAGAGATCCTCAGGGCTACACCTTC. It codes for CSARDPQGYTF.

This chain connects TRBV27 to TRBJ2-5; 11 positions match TRBD2. The J call may be mistaken, given a closer DNA end match to TRBJ2-7. CDR3 size: 14 residues. CDR1 is MNHEY, CDR2 SMNVEV, per germline (reference sequence). CDR3 residues: CASKGLAASYEQYF. The CDR3, as DNA: TGTGCCAGCAAGGGACTAGCGGCCTCCTACGAGCAGTACTTC.

To note about this clone: The junction and the germline gene differ at one end; a read error may be behind it. This sequence joins TRBV7-7 and TRBJ2-5, with 7 bases fitting TRBD2. The CDR3 consists of 15 residues. Germline V lookup: CDR1 SSHAT, CDR2 FNYEAQ (reference sequence). In DNA, the CDR3 is TGTGCTAGCAGCTTAGATTCAGCGGGGCAAGAGACCCAGTACTTC. Its protein is CASSLDSAGQETQYF. Looking up the rest from reference TRBV7-7 and TRBJ2-5 gives the full variable domain: GAGVSQSPRYKVTKRGQDVTLRCDPISSHATLYWYQQALGQGPEFLTYFNYEAQPDKSGLPSDRFSAERPEGSISTLTIQRTEQRDSAMYRCASSLDSAGQETQYFGPGTRLLVL.

The V gene is TRBV19, the J gene TRBJ2-3; 12 nucleotides match TRBD1. Germline V gene data show CDR1 as LNHDA and CDR2 as SQIVND (reference sequence). The CDR3 length is 16 residues. The V segment lost 2 bases and the J segment 6 bases; nucleotides outside the gene matches: 6. CDR3 coding DNA: TGTGCCAGTAGTATAAGGGGGACAGGGGGCTCGGATACGCAGTATTTT. Translation: CASSIRGTGGSDTQYF. Drawing the rest from reference TRBV19 and TRBJ2-3, the complete variable domain is DGGITQSPKYLFRKEGQNVTLSCEQNLNHDAMYWYRQDPGQGLRLIYYSQIVNDFQKGDIAEGYSVSREKKESFPLTVTSAQKNPTAFYLCASSIRGTGGSDTQYFGPGTRLTVL.

V usage is TRBV18 and J usage is TRBJ2-1; 7 nucleotides agree with TRBD1. CDR1 is KGHSH, CDR2 LQKENI, per germline. The V gene end was trimmed by 0 bases and the J gene end by 7 bases; junction bases not matched to a gene: 6. The CDR3 runs 15 residues. The CDR3 DNA is TGTGCCAGCTCACCACCATCAGGGGGTCGAAATGAGCAGTTCTTC. It codes for CASSPPSGGRNEQFF.

This chain joins TRBV5-6 and TRBJ2-3, with D maybe TRBD1 (6 bases). V gave up 2 bases and J gave up 3 bases, with 10 bases separating them. In germline, CDR1 is SGHDT, CDR2 YYEEEE. This CDR3 contains 14 residues. CDR3 bases: TGTGCCAGCAGCTTCTTCCAGGGGACAGATACGCAGTATTTT. Translating it yields CASSFFQGTDTQYF.

The J gene is TRBJ2-5, the V gene TRBV5-1; 7 bases line up with TRBD2. CDR3 length: 14 amino acids. Looked up from germline, CDR1 is SGHRS and CDR2 is YFSETQ. V dropped 7 bases and J dropped 5; count of bases not matched to a gene: 11. In DNA form, the CDR3 reads TGCGCCAGCTCCCTGCTGGGAGGGGCGGAGACCCAGTACTTC. Its protein is CASSLLGGAETQYF.

The rearrangement links TRBV19 to TRBJ1-1, with 8 bases matching TRBD1. The germline CDR1 and CDR2 sequences are LNHDA and SQIVND (reference sequence). This CDR3 spans 15 amino acids. J lost 4 bases, V lost 4 bases, and 8 bases had no gene match. CDR3 nucleotide sequence: TGTGCCAGTAGTACTTTAACAGGGGGGAGCACTGAAGCTTTCTTT. Translating it yields CASSTLTGGSTEAFF.

V is TRBV7-9 and J is TRBJ2-7, with 12 nucleotides matching TRBD2. V shed 4 bases, J shed 6 bases, and the junction held 10 bases outside the gene matches. The CDR3 runs to 16 residues. Per the germline V gene, CDR1 is SEHNR and CDR2 is FQNEAQ (reference sequence). In DNA form, the CDR3 reads TGTGCCAGCAGCTCCCCCGGACTAGCGGGGCGGGGCGAGCAGTACTTC. It is translated as CASSSPGLAGRGEQYF.

This chain uses TRBV7-9 with TRBJ2-6; perhaps TRBD1 as D (5 bases). Germline V gene data show CDR1 as SEHNR and CDR2 as FQNEAQ (reference sequence). The CDR3 is 17 amino acids. V lost 5 bases and J lost 0, with 14 bases in between. The CDR3 loop is CASSGASGDSGANVLTF. CDR3 in DNA: TGTGCCAGCAGCGGGGCTTCTGGAGACTCTGGGGCCAACGTCCTGACTTTC. Using reference TRBV7-9 and TRBJ2-6 for the parts outside the CDR3, the full variable domain is DTGVSQNPRHKITKRGQNVTFRCDPISEHNRLYWYRQTLGQGPEFLTYFQNEAQLEKSRLLSDRFSAERPKGSFSTLEIQRTEQGDSAMYLCASSGASGDSGANVLTFGAGSRLTVL.

The chain recombines TRBV5-6 with TRBJ2-5; TRBD1 is a possible D gene (5 bases). The end of the DNA aligns better with TRBJ2-7, so the J call may be wrong. The CDR3 consists of 18 residues. The germline V gene has CDR1 SGHDT and CDR2 YYEEEE. The chain's CDR3 is CASSLALGPVAHSYEQYF. In DNA form, the CDR3 reads TGTGCCAGCAGCTTGGCCCTGGGGCCAGTCGCGCACTCCTACGAGCAGTACTTC.

This chain joins TRBV7-2 and TRBJ1-5; D gene ambiguous. The CDR3 is 17 amino acids. Germline CDR1 SGHTA, CDR2 FQGNSA. Trimming cost V 1 base and J 2 bases, with 15 bases left between them. CDR3 in DNA: TGTGCCAGCAGCTTAGTTTCTGGGAGCGTGGGCAATCAGCCCCAGCATTTT. Protein product: CASSLVSGSVGNQPQHF.

The chain recombines TRBV15 with TRBJ2-2, with TRBD1 matching 9 bases. The trim removed 6 bases at V and 3 bases at J, leaving 8 bases unmatched. Germline loops: CDR1 LNHNV, CDR2 YYDKDF (reference sequence). The CDR3 has 16 amino acids. CDR3 amino acids: CATRDEGQGHTGELFF. CDR3 DNA: TGTGCCACCAGGGACGAGGGACAGGGCCACACCGGGGAGCTGTTTTTT.

The rearrangement links TRBV4-1 to TRBJ1-5, with 9 bases that match TRBD1. Germline CDR1 and CDR2: MGHRA and YSYEKL. Unmatched junction bases numbered 11, after V lost 4 bases and J lost 7 bases. This CDR3 has 16 residues. CDR3 residues: CASSRLSGTGRQPQHF. CDR3 bases: TGCGCCAGCAGCCGACTTTCCGGGACAGGGAGACAGCCCCAGCATTTT.

The chain is built from TRBV30 and TRBJ1-1; TRBD1 aligns across 8 bases. The CDR3 loop spans 11 amino acids. Germline V CDR1 and CDR2: GTSNPN, SVGIG (reference sequence). Losses at the gene ends were 8 bases for V and 4 bases for J; bases not matched to a gene: 3. The CDR3 sequence is CARDRGTEAFF. The CDR3 DNA is TGTGCCAGAGACAGGGGCACTGAAGCTTTCTTT.